The 14 T cell receptor beta chains given below trace back to one sample, sequenced in a study of cytomegalovirus exposure and HLA in healthy donors. The PCR ran on 60 Vbeta and 13 Jbeta primers. The table came from immunoSEQ multiplex PCR; TCRdb's copy has only in-frame clones and leaves some out. Among 150,000 to 200,000 clones listed, approximately 85% were seen once. Sequences were obtained from PBMCs. These receptors were taken from a man between 18 and 35 years old in good health and CMV-seropositive.

This sequence joins TRBV7-6 and TRBJ2-1, with TRBD2 identical over 7 bases. V lost 2 bases, J lost 6 bases, and 1 base stayed unmatched. The germline V gene has CDR1 SGHVS and CDR2 FNYEAQ. The CDR3 extends over 13 amino acids. The CDR3 sequence: CASSLRTSNEQFF. In DNA form, the CDR3 reads TGTGCCAGCAGCTTAAGGACTAGCAATGAGCAGTTCTTC.

As for this clone: This same CDR3 is encoded by further DNA sequences in the sample. The genes are TRBV6-5 and TRBJ1-6, with a weak D call TRBD1 (6 bases). V shed 5 bases and J shed 8 bases, with 13 bases lying between them. The CDR3 runs to 14 residues. Germline loops: CDR1 MNHEY, CDR2 SVGAGI. For the CDR3, the DNA is TGTGCCAGCAGTAAACAGGGAAGAGATTCACCCCTCCACTTT. It codes for CASSKQGRDSPLHF.

This clone was observed once. This rearrangement joins TRBV2 to TRBJ2-5; TRBD1 agrees at 9 bases. The DNA end is more similar to TRBJ2-7, so the J call may be wrong. The CDR3 is 15 amino acids. The germline V gene encodes CDR1 SNHLY and CDR2 FYNNEI. In nucleotides, the CDR3 is TGTGCCAGCAGTGAAGCTTGGACAGGGGAATACGAGCAGTACTTC. This codes for CASSEAWTGEYEQYF.

The chain joins TRBV5-1 to TRBJ2-3; 14 bases map to TRBD2. This CDR3 contains 17 residues. Germline CDR1 is SGHRS and CDR2 is YFSETQ. V lost 2 bases, J lost 2 bases, and 4 bases stayed unmatched. The CDR3 nucleotides read TGCGCCAGCAGCTTCTCGGGACTAGCGGGGGACACAGATACGCAGTATTTT. Amino acids: CASSFSGLAGDTDTQYF.

V is TRBV19 and J is TRBJ1-1; D unclear. Between the trimmed V and J ends, which lost 3 bases and 2 bases, there was a span of 10 bases. The CDR3 totals 14 residues. Germline CDR1 and CDR2: LNHDA and SQIVND (reference sequence). Here the CDR3 reads CASSMNGRNTEAFF. The CDR3 DNA follows: TGTGCCAGTAGTATGAATGGCAGAAACACTGAAGCTTTCTTT.

The rearrangement links TRBV18 to TRBJ2-3, with D uncertain. This CDR3 has 14 amino acids. Per the germline V gene, CDR1 is KGHSH and CDR2 is LQKENI. V lost 4 bases and J lost 6, with 14 bases in between. Here the CDR3 DNA reads TGTGCCAGCTCACAGACAAATTCCGCCGATACGCAGTATTTT. It encodes CASSQTNSADTQYF.

The rearrangement joins TRBV6-5 to TRBJ2-7; D gene ambiguous. CDR3 length: 14 amino acids. V dropped 0 bases and J dropped 5 bases, with 11 bases sitting between them. The germline CDR1 and CDR2 sequences are MNHEY and SVGAGI. This CDR3 is CASSYSRISHEQYF. The CDR3 DNA is TGTGCCAGCAGTTACTCGAGAATTTCTCACGAGCAGTACTTC.

The chain has TRBV30 and TRBJ2-5; D remains unclear. The closer fit of TRBJ2-7 to the DNA end suggests the J call may be wrong. The CDR3 is 13 amino acids. Germline V gene data show CDR1 as GTSNPN and CDR2 as SVGIG (reference sequence). The CDR3 here is CAWSATKFYEQYF. CDR3 nucleotide sequence: TGTGCCTGGAGCGCAACTAAGTTCTACGAGCAGTACTTC.

The chain employs TRBV19 and TRBJ1-1, with a weak D call TRBD1 (6 bases). V lost 6 bases, J lost 1 base, and 12 bases lay in between. This CDR3 region has 14 residues. Germline V gives CDR1 LNHDA, CDR2 SQIVND (reference sequence). The CDR3, as DNA: TGTGCCAGTAGCCCGAACAGGGAGAACACTGAAGCTTTCTTT. It encodes CASSPNRENTEAFF.

The chain combines TRBV6-5 with TRBJ2-7; 8 nucleotides line up with TRBD2. The CDR3 totals 15 residues. V was pared by 0 bases and J by 4 bases, with 5 bases of the junction left unmatched. Germline V gene sequence: CDR1 MNHEY, CDR2 SVGAGI. For the CDR3, the DNA is TGTGCCAGCAGTTACTCCCAGCGGGGGCTTTACGAGCAGTACTTC. It is translated as CASSYSQRGLYEQYF.

The rearrangement uses TRBV5-1 and TRBJ2-1, with TRBD2 matching over 10 bases. J was trimmed by 3 bases and V by 4 bases; bases with no gene match: 4. This CDR3 has 15 amino acids. Germline CDR1 and CDR2: SGHRS and YFSETQ. CDR3 protein: CASSHGLADYNEQFF. As DNA, the CDR3 is TGCGCCAGCAGCCACGGACTAGCGGACTACAATGAGCAGTTCTTC.

V is TRBV4-1 and J is TRBJ1-2; D gene uncertain. The germline V gene encodes CDR1 MGHRA and CDR2 YSYEKL. V was cut by 2 bases and J by 7 bases, with 17 bases left in between. The CDR3 covers 15 residues. For the CDR3, the DNA is TGCGCCAGCAGCCAATTAGGTGGCAGCGCCTTTGGCTACACCTTC. It codes for CASSQLGGSAFGYTF.

The V and J genes are TRBV10-1 and TRBJ2-3; D ambiguous. Per the germline V gene, CDR1 is WNHNN and CDR2 is SYGVQD (reference sequence). V lost 6 bases and J 3 bases, leaving 7 bases between the germline ends. There are 12 residues in the CDR3. CDR3 in DNA: TGCGCCAGCAGCCCAGAAACAGATACGCAGTATTTT. It translates to CASSPETDTQYF.

The CDR3 is CASSILSPTLNTEAFF. CDR3 bases: TGTGCCAGTAGTATTTTGTCCCCAACTTTGAACACTGAAGCTTTCTTT. The chain links TRBV19 to TRBJ1-1; D remains unclear. The V gene lost 3 bases and the J gene lost 0 bases, with 14 bases spanning the gap. The CDR3 extends over 16 amino acids. Germline CDR1 is LNHDA and CDR2 is SQIVND (reference sequence).